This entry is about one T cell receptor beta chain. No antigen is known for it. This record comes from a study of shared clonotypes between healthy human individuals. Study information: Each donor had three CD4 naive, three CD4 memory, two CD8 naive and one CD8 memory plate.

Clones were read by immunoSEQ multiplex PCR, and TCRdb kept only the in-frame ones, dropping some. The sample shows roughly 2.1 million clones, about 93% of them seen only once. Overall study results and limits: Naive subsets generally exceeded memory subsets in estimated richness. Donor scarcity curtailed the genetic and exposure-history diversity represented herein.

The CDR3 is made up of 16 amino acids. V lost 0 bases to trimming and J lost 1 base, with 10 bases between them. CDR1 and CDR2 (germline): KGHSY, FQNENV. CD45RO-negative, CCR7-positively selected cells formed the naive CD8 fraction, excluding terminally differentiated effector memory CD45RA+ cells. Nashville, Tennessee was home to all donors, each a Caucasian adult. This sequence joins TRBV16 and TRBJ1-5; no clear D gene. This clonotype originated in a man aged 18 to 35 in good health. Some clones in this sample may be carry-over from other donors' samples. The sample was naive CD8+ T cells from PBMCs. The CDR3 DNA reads TGTGCCAGCAGCCAATCCGCGAGAAGCAGCAATCAGCCCCAGCATTTT. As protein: CASSQSARSSNQPQHF.